The 16 T cell receptor beta chains in this list originate from one sample, sequenced in a study of CD8 T cells in Susac syndrome. RNA amounts of about 0.5 to 1 ug underwent reverse transcription with random hexamers. TCRdb re-derived calls from the immunoSEQ multiplex PCR reads in MiXCR, one entry per CDR3 protein. The sample lists 90,000 to 150,000 distinct CDR3 sequences, around 95% occurring once. The sample consisted of CD4+ T cells from PBMCs. Receptor source: a human donor in good health.

The V gene is TRBV5-1, the J gene TRBJ2-3; perhaps TRBD2 as D (7 bases). This CDR3 is built from 15 residues. Trimming removed 5 bases at V and 2 bases at J, with 15 bases between. CDR1 and CDR2 from the germline V gene are SGHRS and YFSETQ. The chain's CDR3 is CASSEGGHDTDTQYF. The CDR3 DNA sequence: TGCGCCAGCAGTGAGGGGGGGCACGACACAGATACGCAGTATTTT.

The V gene is TRBV7-3, the J gene TRBJ2-3, with D possibly matching TRBD1 (6 bases). The V and J ends lost 3 bases and 2 bases respectively, with 15 bases between them. This CDR3 spans 16 amino acids. CDR1 is SGHTA, CDR2 FQGTGA, per germline. The chain's CDR3 is CASSLYPPGATDTQYF. CDR3 DNA sequence: TGTGCCAGCAGCTTGTACCCGCCAGGGGCCACAGATACGCAGTATTTT.

With respect to this clonotype: Germline is not matched at one junction end, which may reflect a read error. This chain connects TRBV19 to TRBJ1-2; 8 bases map to TRBD1. The CDR3 is 16 residues long. The germline V gene has CDR1 LNHDA and CDR2 SQIVND (reference sequence). CDR3 DNA: TGTGCCAGTAGTCACCACCGCGGGACAGGAGACTATGCCTACACCTTC. Protein product: CASSHHRGTGDYAYTF.

This chain links TRBV5-5 with TRBJ1-6; no clear D. Germline V gives CDR1 SGHKS, CDR2 YYEKEE (reference sequence). V was clipped by 2 bases and J by 4 bases, with 10 bases between them. This CDR3 spans 15 amino acids. The CDR3 sequence: CASSLSPVYNSPLHF. Written as DNA, the CDR3 is TGTGCCAGCAGCTTATCCCCGGTTTATAATTCACCCCTCCACTTT. Drawing the rest from reference TRBV5-5 and TRBJ1-6, the complete variable domain is DAGVTQSPTHLIKTRGQQVTLRCSPISGHKSVSWYQQVLGQGPQFIFQYYEKEERGRGNFPDRFSARQFPNYSSELNVNALLLGDSALYLCASSLSPVYNSPLHFGNGTRLTVT.

This clonotype appeared a few times. The chain joins TRBV30 to TRBJ2-7; D may be TRBD1 (6 bases). The length of the CDR3 is 12 residues. CDR1 and CDR2 (germline): GTSNPN, SVGIG (reference sequence). V shed 7 bases and J shed 1 base, with 11 bases lying between them. The CDR3 loop reads CASLQGSYEQYF. The CDR3 DNA reads as TGTGCCTCTCTACAGGGATCCTACGAGCAGTACTTC.

A remark on this clonotype: A junction boundary mismatches the germline segment, possibly from a read error. The rearrangement uses TRBV7-7 and TRBJ2-1; 9 bases align to TRBD1. The CDR3 extends over 14 amino acids. Germline V lookup: CDR1 SSHAT, CDR2 FNYEAQ (reference sequence). The CDR3 reads CASSPGQGQSEQFF. Here the CDR3 DNA reads TGTGCTAGCAGTCCGGGACAGGGTCAGAGTGAGCAGTTCTTC.

This clonotype occurred once. The chain links TRBV7-2 to TRBJ1-1; the match to TRBD1 covers 10 bases. From germline, CDR1 is SGHTA and CDR2 FQGNSA. This CDR3 comprises 16 residues. V dropped 2 bases and J dropped 12; count of bases not matched to a gene: 15. Here the CDR3 reads CASSLSGPPGQGSSFF. For the CDR3, the DNA is TGTGCCAGCAGCTTAAGCGGCCCACCGGGACAGGGGTCGTCTTTCTTT. The whole variable domain, filled in from reference TRBV7-2 and TRBJ1-1, reads GAGVSQSPSNKVTEKGKDVELRCDPISGHTALYWYRQSLGQGLEFLIYFQGNSAPDKSGLPSDRFSAERTGGSVSTLTIQRTQQEDSAVYLCASSLSGPPGQGSSFFGQGTRLTVV.

J is TRBJ2-7 and V is TRBV20-1; 8 bases map to TRBD2. CDR3 length: 13 amino acids. Germline lookup yields CDR1 DFQATT and CDR2 SNEGSKA (reference sequence). Trimming cost V 6 bases and J 3 bases; bases outside gene matches: 7. Here the CDR3 DNA reads TGCAGTGCCATAGCGGGACTTGTCTACGAGCAGTACTTC. Its protein is CSAIAGLVYEQYF.

The chain carries TRBV27 and TRBJ1-2; TRBD1 is a possible D gene (6 bases). V lost 10 bases and J lost 4, with 13 bases in between. The CDR3 has 12 residues. CDR1 and CDR2 (germline): MNHEY, SMNVEV (reference sequence). The CDR3 sequence is CATRQASYGYTF. CDR3 in DNA: TGTGCCACCCGACAGGCGAGCTATGGCTACACCTTC.

The chain employs TRBV23-1 and TRBJ2-1, with 8 bases lining up with TRBD1. Being an ORF, TRBV23-1 has a function that is uncertain. The V segment lost 4 bases and the J segment 1 base; nucleotides outside the gene matches: 15. The CDR3 is made up of 19 amino acids. In DNA, the CDR3 is TGCGCCAGCAGTCCCGCGGGTCAGGGGGCCTCCTCTTCCTACAATGAGCAGTTCTTC. The encoded protein is CASSPAGQGASSSYNEQFF.

The gene calls are TRBV27 and TRBJ2-3; 11 bases agree with TRBD2. The germline V gene has CDR1 MNHEY and CDR2 SMNVEV (reference sequence). Losses at the gene ends were 4 bases for V and 4 bases for J; bases not matched to a gene: 7. The CDR3 length is 16 residues. The CDR3 region is CASSSPTSGSSDTQYF. CDR3 nucleotide sequence: TGTGCCAGCAGTTCCCCCACTAGCGGGAGTTCAGATACGCAGTATTTT.

The chain uses TRBV27 and TRBJ2-3, with 11 bases aligning to TRBD1. CDR1 MNHEY and CDR2 SMNVEV come from the germline V gene (reference sequence). This CDR3 comprises 16 residues. Unmatched junction bases numbered 3, after V lost 4 bases and J lost 0 bases. CDR3 sequence reads: CASSWTGGGSTDTQYF. CDR3 nucleotide sequence: TGTGCCAGCAGTTGGACAGGGGGCGGGAGCACAGATACGCAGTATTTT.

J is TRBJ1-6 and V is TRBV11-1; weak D call: TRBD1 (5 bases). Germline CDR1 reads SGHAT; CDR2 reads FQDESV (reference sequence). The CDR3 is 15 amino acids. Trimming removed 0 bases at V and 7 bases at J, with 10 bases between. The CDR3 bases are TGTGCCAGCAGCTTAGCGGGGGAAACCAATTCACCCCTCCACTTT. The encoded protein is CASSLAGETNSPLHF.

In this sample, this clonotype turned up once. V gene TRBV7-2 combines with J gene TRBJ2-5; D might be TRBD1 or TRBD2, each matching 5 bases. This CDR3 has 14 residues. Trimming stripped 1 base from V and 10 bases from J, with 16 bases between. Germline loops: CDR1 SGHTA, CDR2 FQGNSA. The CDR3 here is CASSLVGVGGGQYF. DNA for the CDR3: TGTGCCAGCAGCTTAGTAGGGGTCGGTGGGGGCCAGTACTTC.

The chain uses TRBV19 and TRBJ2-7; unclear D gene. CDR3 length: 15 amino acids. With 4 bases removed from V and 1 base from J, the gap between germline ends came to 14 bases. Germline V lookup: CDR1 LNHDA, CDR2 SQIVND (reference sequence). For the CDR3, the DNA is TGTGCCAGTAGTAGGGTCTTCCTCCCATCCTACGAGCAGTACTTC. This codes for CASSRVFLPSYEQYF.

The V and J genes are TRBV5-1 and TRBJ2-7, with D possibly TRBD1 on 5 matching bases. There are 13 residues in the CDR3. Germline-derived CDR1 and CDR2 are SGHRS and YFSETQ. V was shortened by 2 bases and J by 6 bases, with 12 bases between the two germline ends. CDR3 residues: CASSFQGLAEQYF. The CDR3 nucleotides read TGCGCCAGCAGCTTCCAGGGATTGGCCGAGCAGTACTTC.